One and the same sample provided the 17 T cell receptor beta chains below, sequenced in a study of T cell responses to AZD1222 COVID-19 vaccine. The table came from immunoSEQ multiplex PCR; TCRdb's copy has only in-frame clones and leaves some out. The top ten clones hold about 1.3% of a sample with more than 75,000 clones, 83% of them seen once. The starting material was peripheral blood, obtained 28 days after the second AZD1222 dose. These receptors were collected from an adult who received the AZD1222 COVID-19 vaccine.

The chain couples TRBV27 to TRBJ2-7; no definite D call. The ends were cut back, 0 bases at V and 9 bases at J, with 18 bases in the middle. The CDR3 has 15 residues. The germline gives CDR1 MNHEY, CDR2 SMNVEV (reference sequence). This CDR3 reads CASSLSPVTAWVQYF. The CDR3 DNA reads TGTGCCAGCAGTTTATCGCCGGTGACGGCCTGGGTGCAGTACTTC.

DNA for the CDR3: TGTGCCAGCAGTTTCTTCCCAGGTGGGACTGATCAGCCCCAGCATTTT. Protein: CASSFFPGGTDQPQHF. The J gene is TRBJ1-5, the V gene TRBV28; TRBD1 might be the D (5 bases). The CDR3 totals 16 residues. The V gene lost 3 bases and the J gene lost 5 bases, with 17 bases spanning the gap. The germline V gene has CDR1 MDHEN and CDR2 SYDVKM.

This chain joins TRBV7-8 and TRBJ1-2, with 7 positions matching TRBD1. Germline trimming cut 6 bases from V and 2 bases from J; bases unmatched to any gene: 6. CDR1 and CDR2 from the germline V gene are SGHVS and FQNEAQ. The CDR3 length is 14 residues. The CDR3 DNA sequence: TGTGCCAGCAGTGGCAGGGGGTTAAACTATGGCTACACCTTC. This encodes CASSGRGLNYGYTF.

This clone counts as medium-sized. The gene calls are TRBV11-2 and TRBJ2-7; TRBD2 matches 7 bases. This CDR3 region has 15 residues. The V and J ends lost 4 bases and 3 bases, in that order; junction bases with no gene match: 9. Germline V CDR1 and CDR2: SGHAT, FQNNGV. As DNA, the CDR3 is TGTGCCAGCAGCTCCACGCGGGGGAGAAACTACGAGCAGTACTTC. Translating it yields CASSSTRGRNYEQYF.

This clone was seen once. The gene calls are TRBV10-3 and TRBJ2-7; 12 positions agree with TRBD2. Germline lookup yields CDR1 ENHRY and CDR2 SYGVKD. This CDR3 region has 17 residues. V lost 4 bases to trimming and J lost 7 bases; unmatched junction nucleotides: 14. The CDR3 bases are TGTGCCATCAGTGCCGATTGGACTAGCGGGACACCCTTGGAGCAGTACTTC. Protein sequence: CAISADWTSGTPLEQYF.

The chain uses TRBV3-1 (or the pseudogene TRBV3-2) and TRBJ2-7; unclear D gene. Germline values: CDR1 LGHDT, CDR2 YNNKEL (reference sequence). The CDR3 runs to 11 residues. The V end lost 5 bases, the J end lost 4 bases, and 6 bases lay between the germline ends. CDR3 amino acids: CASSGGYEQYF. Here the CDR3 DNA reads TGTGCCAGCAGCGGCGGATACGAGCAGTACTTC.

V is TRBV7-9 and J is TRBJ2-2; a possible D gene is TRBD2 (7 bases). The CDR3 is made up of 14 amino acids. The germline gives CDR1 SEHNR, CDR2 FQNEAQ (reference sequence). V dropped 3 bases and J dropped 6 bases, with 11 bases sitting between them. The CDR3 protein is CASSLGGLAGELFF. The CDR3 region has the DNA TGTGCCAGCAGCTTGGGGGGGCTGGCCGGGGAGCTGTTTTTT.

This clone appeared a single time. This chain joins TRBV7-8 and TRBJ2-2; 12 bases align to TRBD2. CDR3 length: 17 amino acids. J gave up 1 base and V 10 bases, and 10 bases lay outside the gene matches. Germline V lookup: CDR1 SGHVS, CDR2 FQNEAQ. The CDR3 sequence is CAIHGLAGIVNTGELFF. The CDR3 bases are TGTGCCATCCACGGACTAGCGGGAATTGTGAACACCGGGGAGCTGTTTTTT.

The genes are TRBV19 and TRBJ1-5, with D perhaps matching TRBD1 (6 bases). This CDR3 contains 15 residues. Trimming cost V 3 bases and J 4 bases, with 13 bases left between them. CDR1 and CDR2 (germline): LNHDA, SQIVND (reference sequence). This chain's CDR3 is CASSMTRGGNQPQHF. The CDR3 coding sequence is TGTGCCAGTAGTATGACCAGGGGAGGGAATCAGCCCCAGCATTTT. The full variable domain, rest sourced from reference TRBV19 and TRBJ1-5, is DGGITQSPKYLFRKEGQNVTLSCEQNLNHDAMYWYRQDPGQGLRLIYYSQIVNDFQKGDIAEGYSVSREKKESFPLTVTSAQKNPTAFYLCASSMTRGGNQPQHFGDGTRLSIL.

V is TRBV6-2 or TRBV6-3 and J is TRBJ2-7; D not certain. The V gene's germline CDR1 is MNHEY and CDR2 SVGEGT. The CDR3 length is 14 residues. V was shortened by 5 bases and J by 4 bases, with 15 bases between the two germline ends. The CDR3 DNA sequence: TGTGCCAGCAGTGAGAAGGTGATGGGTTACGAGCAGTACTTC. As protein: CASSEKVMGYEQYF.

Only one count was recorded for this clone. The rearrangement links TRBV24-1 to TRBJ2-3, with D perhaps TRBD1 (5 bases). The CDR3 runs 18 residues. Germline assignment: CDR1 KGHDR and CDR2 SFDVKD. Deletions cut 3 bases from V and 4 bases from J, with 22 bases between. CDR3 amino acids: CATSDQGRSAREADTQYF. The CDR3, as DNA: TGTGCCACCAGTGATCAGGGCCGGAGTGCTAGAGAGGCAGATACGCAGTATTTT.

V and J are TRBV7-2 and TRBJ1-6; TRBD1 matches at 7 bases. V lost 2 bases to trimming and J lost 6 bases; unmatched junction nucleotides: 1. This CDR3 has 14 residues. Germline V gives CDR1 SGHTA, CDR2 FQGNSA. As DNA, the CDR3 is TGTGCCAGCAGCTTAAGACAGGGTAATTCACCCCTCCACTTT. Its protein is CASSLRQGNSPLHF.

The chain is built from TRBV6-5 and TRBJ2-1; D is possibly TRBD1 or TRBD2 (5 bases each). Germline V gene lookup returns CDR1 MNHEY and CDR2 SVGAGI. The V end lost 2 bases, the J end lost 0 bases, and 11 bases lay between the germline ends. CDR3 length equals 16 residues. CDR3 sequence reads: CASSYNPGSSYNEQFF. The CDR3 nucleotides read TGTGCCAGCAGTTACAATCCAGGGAGCTCCTACAATGAGCAGTTCTTC.

CDR3 region: CASSLGLAGWGEQYF. For the CDR3, the DNA is TGTGCCAGCAGCTTAGGACTAGCGGGATGGGGCGAGCAGTACTTC. The chain recombines TRBV7-2 with TRBJ2-7, with 11 bases that match TRBD2. CDR1 and CDR2 (germline): SGHTA, FQGNSA. V shed 1 base and J 6 bases; nucleotides not matched to a gene: 5. This CDR3 has 15 amino acids.

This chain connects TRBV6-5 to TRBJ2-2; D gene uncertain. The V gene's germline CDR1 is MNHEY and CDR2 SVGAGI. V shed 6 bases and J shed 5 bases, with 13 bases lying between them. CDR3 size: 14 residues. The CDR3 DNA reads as TGTGCCAGCAGACCTCCCCTGAGGACCGGGGAGCTGTTTTTT. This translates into CASRPPLRTGELFF.

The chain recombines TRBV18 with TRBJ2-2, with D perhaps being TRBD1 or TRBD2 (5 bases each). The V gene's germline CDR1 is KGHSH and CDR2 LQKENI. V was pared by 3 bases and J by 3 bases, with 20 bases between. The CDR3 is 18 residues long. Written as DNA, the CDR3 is TGTGCCAGCTCACCCCGAGGGGTTTCGGACTTTCACACCGGGGAGCTGTTTTTT. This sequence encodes CASSPRGVSDFHTGELFF.

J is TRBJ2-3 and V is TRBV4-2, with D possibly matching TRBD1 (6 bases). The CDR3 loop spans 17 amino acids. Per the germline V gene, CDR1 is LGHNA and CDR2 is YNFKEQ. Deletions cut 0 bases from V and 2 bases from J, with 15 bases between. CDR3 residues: CASSQDQTGTYTDTQYF. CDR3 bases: TGTGCCAGCAGCCAAGACCAGACAGGAACTTACACAGATACGCAGTATTTT.